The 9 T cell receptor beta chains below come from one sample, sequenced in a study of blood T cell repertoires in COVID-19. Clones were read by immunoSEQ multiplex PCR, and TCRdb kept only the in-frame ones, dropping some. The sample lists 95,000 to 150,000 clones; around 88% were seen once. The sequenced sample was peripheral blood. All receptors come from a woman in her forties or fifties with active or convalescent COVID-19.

DNA for the CDR3: TGTGCCAGCAGCCAAACGGGGGGCAATGAGCAGTTCTTC. Residues: CASSQTGGNEQFF. V usage is TRBV14 and J usage is TRBJ2-1; 7 nucleotides align to TRBD2. The CDR3 has 13 amino acids. The V gene end was trimmed by 2 bases and the J gene end by 6 bases; junction bases not matched to a gene: 1. CDR1 is SGHDN and CDR2 is FVKESK in the germline V gene.

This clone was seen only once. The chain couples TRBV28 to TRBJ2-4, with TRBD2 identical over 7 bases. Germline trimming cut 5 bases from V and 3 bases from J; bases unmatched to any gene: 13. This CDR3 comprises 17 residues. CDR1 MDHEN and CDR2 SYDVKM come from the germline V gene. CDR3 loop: CASSPSYSGPGKNIQYF. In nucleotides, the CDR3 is TGTGCCAGCAGTCCCTCGTATAGCGGGCCGGGCAAAAACATTCAGTACTTC.

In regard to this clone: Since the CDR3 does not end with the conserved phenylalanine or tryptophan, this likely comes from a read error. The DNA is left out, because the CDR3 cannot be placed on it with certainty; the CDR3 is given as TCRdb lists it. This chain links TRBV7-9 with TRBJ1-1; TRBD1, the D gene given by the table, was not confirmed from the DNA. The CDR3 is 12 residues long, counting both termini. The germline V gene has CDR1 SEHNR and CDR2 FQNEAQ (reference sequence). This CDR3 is CASSSTNRVLGY.

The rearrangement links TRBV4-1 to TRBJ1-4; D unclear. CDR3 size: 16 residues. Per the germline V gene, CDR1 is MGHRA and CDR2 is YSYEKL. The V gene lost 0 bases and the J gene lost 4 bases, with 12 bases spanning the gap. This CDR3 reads CASSQDNREFNEKLFF. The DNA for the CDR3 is TGCGCCAGCAGCCAAGACAACAGAGAATTTAATGAAAAACTGTTTTTT.

CDR3 amino acids: CASSHPSGRARVTDTQYF. DNA for the CDR3: TGCGCCAGCAGCCATCCTAGCGGGAGGGCCCGGGTCACAGATACGCAGTATTTT. The chain joins TRBV4-1 to TRBJ2-3; TRBD2 aligns across 12 bases. This CDR3 has 18 residues. Germline-derived CDR1 and CDR2 are MGHRA and YSYEKL. J was trimmed by 2 bases and V by 3 bases; bases with no gene match: 9.

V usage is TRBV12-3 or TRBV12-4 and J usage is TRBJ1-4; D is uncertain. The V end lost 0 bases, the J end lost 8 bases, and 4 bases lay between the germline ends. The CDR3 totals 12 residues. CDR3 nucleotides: TGTGCCAGCAGTTTAGCCGAGGAAAAACTGTTTTTT. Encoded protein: CASSLAEEKLFF.

CDR3 sequence: CASSQDLSGETQYF. In DNA, the CDR3 is TGTGCCAGCAGCCAAGATCTGTCAGGGGAGACCCAGTACTTC. The chain joins TRBV14 to TRBJ2-5; a possible D gene is TRBD1 (5 bases). The germline V and J ends were trimmed by 0 bases and 5 bases, with 10 bases remaining between them. Germline V gene sequence: CDR1 SGHDN, CDR2 FVKESK. This CDR3 spans 14 amino acids.

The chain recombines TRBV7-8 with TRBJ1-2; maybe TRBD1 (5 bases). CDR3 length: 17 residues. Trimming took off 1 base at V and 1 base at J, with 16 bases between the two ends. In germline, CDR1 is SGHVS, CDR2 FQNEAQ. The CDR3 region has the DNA TGTGCCAGCAGCTTAGGGTATAGGGGCAGATTTAACTATGGCTACACCTTC. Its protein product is CASSLGYRGRFNYGYTF.

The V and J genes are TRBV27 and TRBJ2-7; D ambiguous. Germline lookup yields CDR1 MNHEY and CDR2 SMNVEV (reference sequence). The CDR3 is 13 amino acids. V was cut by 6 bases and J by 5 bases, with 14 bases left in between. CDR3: CASSLSPLHEQYF. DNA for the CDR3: TGTGCCAGCAGCCTTAGCCCCCTCCACGAGCAGTACTTC.